This T cell receptor (beta chain) emerged from a study of blood T cell repertoires in COVID-19. Losses at the gene ends were 5 bases for V and 3 bases for J; bases not matched to a gene: 4. Germline CDR1 reads MNHEY; CDR2 reads SVGAGI. The CDR3 extends over 14 amino acids. The assay was immunoSEQ multiplex PCR, and TCRdb's table has in-frame clones only and misses some. The sample holds approximately 14,000 clones, more than 65% seen once. The V gene is TRBV6-5, the J gene TRBJ2-7, with 10 bases identical to TRBD1. The sample taken for sequencing was peripheral blood. The sequence was obtained from a human donor in a cohort sampled during active COVID-19. This CDR3 is CASSPWTGGYEQYF. CDR3 coding DNA: TGTGCCAGCAGTCCCTGGACAGGGGGCTACGAGCAGTACTTC.